This is a list of T cell receptor beta chains from one sample in a study of shared clonotypes between healthy human individuals. The data were produced by immunoSEQ multiplex PCR, yet TCRdb's version contains in-frame clones alone and is incomplete. The sample comprises some 550,000 clones, more than 95% of which are singletons, and 0.045% to 0.07% rests with the top ten. Sequencing input: naive CD4+ T cells sorted from blood. These receptor sequences come from a woman aged 30 to 39 in good health. Each CDR3 is given with its conserved first and last residue. D genes are given only for firm matches. For some rows the clone size is stated as once, few or many, or as a class when expanded; others skip it.

j_call clone_size d_call v_call cdr3_nt cdr3_aa
TRBJ1-1 - - TRBV5-1 TGCGCCAGCAACCACAAGGTGAACACTGAAGCTTTCTTT CASNHKVNTEAFF
TRBJ1-6 - - TRBV7-7 TGTGCCAGCAGCTTGAACAGGAATTCACCCCTCCACTTT CASSLNRNSPLHF
TRBJ2-7 once TRBD2 TRBV5-4 TGTGCCAGCAGCTTCACTACAATGGGGAGGGCTAGTTTCCACGAGCAGTACTTC CASSFTTMGRASFHEQYF
TRBJ2-2 once - TRBV19 TGTGCCAGTAGTATGATGGGGGCTGCCGGGGAGCTGTTTTTT CASSMMGAAGELFF
TRBJ2-2 - - TRBV27 TGTGCCAGCAGTTTATGGTGGCAGACGAACACCGGGGAGCTGTTTTTT CASSLWWQTNTGELFF
TRBJ2-5 - - TRBV5-6 TGTGCCAGCAGCTCGGTGGGGGGGCGCCCGCAAGAGACCCAGTACTTC CASSSVGGRPQETQYF
TRBJ2-2 - TRBD2 TRBV19 TGTGCCAGTAGTATTCGGGACCCACAATCGGGACTAGCGGGAGGACCAAACACCGGGGAGCTGTTTTTT CASSIRDPQSGLAGGPNTGELFF
TRBJ1-2 - - TRBV19 TGTGCCAGTAGTTCAGCAGAGGTTGCGGGTGGCTACACCTTC CASSSAEVAGGYTF
TRBJ2-2 - TRBD1 TRBV11-2 TGTGCCAGCAGCCTCGACAGGGGCGGCACCGGGGAGCTGTTTTTT CASSLDRGGTGELFF
TRBJ1-2 - - TRBV28 TGTGCCAGCAGTTTAGTGAGGACAAACCTAAACTATGGCTACACCTTC CASSLVRTNLNYGYTF
TRBJ1-1 - - TRBV5-1 TGCGCCAGCAGCTTGGGCGGGGGTTGGCTGCCTGGCGGGAACTCCCTAAATGAAGCTTTCTTT CASSLGGGWLPGGNSLNEAFF
TRBJ2-3 - TRBD1 TRBV28 TGTGCCAGCAACCTAGGGGGCGCAGATACGCAGTATTTT CASNLGGADTQYF
TRBJ2-3 - TRBD2 TRBV7-6 TGTGCCAGCAGCTTAACTGGTTCTAGCGGTAGCACAGATACGCAGTATTTT CASSLTGSSGSTDTQYF
TRBJ1-4 - TRBD1 TRBV5-1 TGCGCCAGCAGCTTACAGGGGGCAGGTGAAAAACTGTTTTTT CASSLQGAGEKLFF
TRBJ2-3 - - TRBV5-4 TGTGCCAGCAGCTTTACCTATCCGATTAGCACAGATACGCAGTATTTT CASSFTYPISTDTQYF
TRBJ1-2 - TRBD1 TRBV2 TGTGCCAGCAGTCGGGACAGGCCCCAAAACTATGGCTACACCTTC CASSRDRPQNYGYTF
TRBJ1-1 - - TRBV7-9 TGTGCCAGCAGCGCCCTGGGGGGGACTGAAGCTTTCTTT CASSALGGTEAFF
TRBJ1-5 - TRBD1 TRBV5-1 TGCGCCAGCAGCGACCGGGACAGGGACTATAGCAATCAGCCCCAGCATTTT CASSDRDRDYSNQPQHF
TRBJ2-7 - - TRBV7-8 TGTGCCAGCAGCGCGACCTACGAGCAGTACTTC CASSATYEQYF
TRBJ1-3 - - TRBV6-6 TGTGCCAGCAGCTCCGGACGGGGAAACACCATATATTTT CASSSGRGNTIYF
TRBJ1-2 - - TRBV7-8 TGTGCCAGCAGCCAGTCCGGTACTAACTATGGCTACACCTTC CASSQSGTNYGYTF
TRBJ1-3 once - TRBV15 TGTGCCACCAGCAGGACCCCGGAAGGGGCTGGAAACACCATATATTTT CATSRTPEGAGNTIYF
TRBJ2-7 - - TRBV9 TGTGCCAGCAGCGCTGGTCAGCACAACGAGCAGTACTTC CASSAGQHNEQYF
TRBJ1-3 once - TRBV7-2 TGTGCCAGCGGGACGGTAACATTCTCTGGAAACACCATATATTTT CASGTVTFSGNTIYF
TRBJ1-5 - TRBD1 TRBV7-8 TGTGCCAGCAGGTTAGGGGGCGGGCAGCCCCAGCATTTT CASRLGGGQPQHF
TRBJ1-5 once - TRBV6-8 TGTGCCAGCAGTTCCCTCCCGGTTTGGAGCAATCAGCCCCAGCATTTT CASSSLPVWSNQPQHF
TRBJ1-1 - TRBD1 TRBV28 TGTGCCAGCAGTGGATCTGACAGGGTAAAAGCTTTCTTT CASSGSDRVKAFF
TRBJ2-7 - - TRBV5-1 TGCGCCAGCAGCCCGGCAGGGGTCGACGAGCAGTACTTC CASSPAGVDEQYF
TRBJ2-7 - TRBD2 TRBV9 TGTGCCAGCAGCGTAGAAGGTAGCGGGTACGAGCAGTACTTC CASSVEGSGYEQYF
TRBJ2-3 - TRBD2 TRBV2 TGTGCCAGCAGTGAACTAAGCGGGAGGCTGGGGGTGCAGTATTTT CASSELSGRLGVQYF
TRBJ2-7 - - TRBV28 TGTGCCAGCAGTTTTCACGGTCGGAGCTCCTACGAGCAGTACTTC CASSFHGRSSYEQYF
TRBJ1-3 - - TRBV6-1 TGTGCCAGCAATGAAGGCACGCGGTTCTCTGGAAACACCATATATTTT CASNEGTRFSGNTIYF
TRBJ2-5 - - TRBV28 TGTGCCAGCAGTTTAGCAGGGCCCCGAGAGACCCAGTACTTC CASSLAGPRETQYF
TRBJ2-2 - - TRBV19 TGTGCCAGTAGTCTGATACTAAACACCGGGGAGCTGTTTTTT CASSLILNTGELFF
TRBJ2-7 - TRBD1 TRBV5-1 TGCGCCAGCAGCCGCGGACAGGGATACGAGCAGTACTTC CASSRGQGYEQYF
TRBJ2-1 - - TRBV7-8 TGTGCCAGCAGCCCCAATCCGGGACCCCGGGTATACAATGAGCAGTTCTTC CASSPNPGPRVYNEQFF
TRBJ2-7 - - TRBV14 TGTGCCAGCAGCCAAGGGGGCGAGCCCCCCTACGAGCAGTACTTC CASSQGGEPPYEQYF
TRBJ2-7 - - TRBV28 TGTGCCAGCACAGGGCTAAAAGAGGAGCAGTACTTC CASTGLKEEQYF
TRBJ1-1 - - TRBV29-1 TGCAGCGTCGGAAGACAGTCGAACACTGAAGCTTTCTTT CSVGRQSNTEAFF
TRBJ2-1 - - TRBV25-1 TGTGCCAGCAGTGCCCAACAGGGCAGCAATGAGCAGTTCTTC CASSAQQGSNEQFF
TRBJ2-7 - TRBD2 TRBV15 TGTGCCACCAGCAGGGATCTAGCGGGAGCTTCCTACGAGCAGTACTTC CATSRDLAGASYEQYF
TRBJ1-2 - TRBD1 TRBV9 TGTGCCAGCAGCGTGACAGGGGGCATCGCTGATGGCTACACCTTC CASSVTGGIADGYTF
TRBJ1-1 - - TRBV5-1 TGCGCCAGCAGCTTGGAAGGAATGAACACTGAAGCTTTCTTT CASSLEGMNTEAFF
TRBJ1-6 - TRBD1 TRBV30 TGTGCCTGGAGTGTATTAACAGGGGGTTCACCCCTCCACTTT CAWSVLTGGSPLHF
TRBJ2-3 - TRBD2 TRBV7-9 TGTGCCAGTAAGCGGGAGCACTTAGATACGCAGTATTTT CASKREHLDTQYF
TRBJ1-1 - - TRBV5-1 TGCGCCAGCAGCTTGGCGGAACAGGGGAACACTGAAGCTTTCTTT CASSLAEQGNTEAFF
TRBJ2-7 - TRBD2 TRBV11-2 TGTGCCAGCAGCCCGGGGGGCGGGCTAGCGGGAGCAGTTCTCTACGAGCAGTACTTC CASSPGGGLAGAVLYEQYF
TRBJ1-1 - - TRBV7-8 TGTGCCAGCAGCTTTTATACAGGGATGAACACTGAAGCTTTCTTT CASSFYTGMNTEAFF
TRBJ2-1 - TRBD2 TRBV11-3 TGTGCCAGCAGCTTCGGCGGGAGTCCGGGGAGTGAGCAGTTCTTC CASSFGGSPGSEQFF
TRBJ2-7 - TRBD2 TRBV5-1 TGCGCCAGCAGCCTTGGACTAGCGGGATCCTCCTACGAGCAGTACTTC CASSLGLAGSSYEQYF
TRBJ1-2 once - TRBV11-2 TGTGCCAGCAGCCCGACCCATTTTGGCGGTGGCTACACCTTC CASSPTHFGGGYTF
TRBJ1-3 - - TRBV7-6 TGTGCCAGCAGCTTAGGTCCAGTGGGAGGAAACACCATATATTTT CASSLGPVGGNTIYF
TRBJ2-3 - - TRBV11-2 TGTGCCAGCAGCCCGACTAGTGGGGCGCAGTATTTT CASSPTSGAQYF
TRBJ2-7 - - TRBV18 TGTGCCAGCTCCCCCAGCGGCACGGGGTACGAGCAGTACTTC CASSPSGTGYEQYF
TRBJ2-4 - TRBD2 TRBV28 TGTGCCAGCAGTTTTTTTGGGGGGGACCATAACCTAGCCAAAAACATTCAGTACTTC CASSFFGGDHNLAKNIQYF
TRBJ2-3 - - TRBV9 TGTGCCAGCGCCCCAAGTGGAAGCACAGATACGCAGTATTTT CASAPSGSTDTQYF